Each of the 15 T cell receptor beta chains below was sequenced from the same sample in a study of T-cell memory formation after mild COVID-19. One entry per CDR3 protein results from TCRdb running MiXCR on the 5' RACE reads. The sample carries hundreds of thousands of distinct CDR3 sequences, 17% recorded once. Material for sequencing was PBMCs or a T cell subset sorted from them (not recorded which). The receptors were sampled from an adult woman who had mild COVID-19 (a few samples of this study predate the infection). Cell type and time point are not known.

This clonotype was counted between two and nine times. This chain links TRBV24-1 with TRBJ2-7; perhaps D is TRBD1 or TRBD2 (5 bases each). CDR1 is KGHDR and CDR2 is SFDVKD in the germline V gene. The CDR3 covers 16 residues. V shed 1 base and J shed 7 bases, with 19 bases lying between them. The CDR3 DNA is TGTGCCACCAGTGATTTAGGGAAAAAGCGGACAATGGAGCAGTACTTC. Its translation: CATSDLGKKRTMEQYF.

The chain has TRBV7-2 and TRBJ2-1; 9 bases match TRBD1. The CDR3 is 16 residues long. Germline V lookup: CDR1 SGHTA, CDR2 FQGNSA. Germline trimming cut 5 bases from V and 4 bases from J; bases unmatched to any gene: 9. The CDR3 is CASSRSRDRVYNEQFF. DNA for the CDR3: TGTGCCAGCAGCAGAAGCCGGGACAGGGTTTACAATGAGCAGTTCTTC.

This clonotype showed up many times. CDR3: CASSSGSNTGELFF. In nucleotides, the CDR3 is TGTGCCAGCAGCTCCGGGTCGAACACCGGGGAGCTGTTTTTT. V and J are TRBV6-1 and TRBJ2-2; D is unclear. V lost 6 bases to trimming and J lost 0 bases, with 8 bases between them. The germline CDR1 and CDR2 sequences are MNHNS and SASEGT. The CDR3 is 14 amino acids.

The chain employs TRBV7-9 and TRBJ2-5; 12 bases match TRBD2. CDR3 length equals 16 residues. Trimming removed 3 bases from V and 2 bases from J; junction bases left unmatched: 4. Germline loops: CDR1 SEHNR, CDR2 FQNEAQ (reference sequence). CDR3 protein: CASSFRTSGTQETQYF. The DNA of the CDR3 is TGTGCCAGCAGCTTTCGGACTAGCGGGACTCAAGAGACCCAGTACTTC. The full variable domain, completed using reference TRBV7-9 and TRBJ2-5, is DTGVSQNPRHKITKRGQNVTFRCDPISEHNRLYWYRQTLGQGPEFLTYFQNEAQLEKSRLLSDRFSAERPKGSFSTLEIQRTEQGDSAMYLCASSFRTSGTQETQYFGPGTRLLVL.

This chain uses TRBV28 with TRBJ2-1; TRBD2 agrees at 11 bases. This CDR3 is 13 amino acids long. V gave up 8 bases and J gave up 8 bases; unmatched junction bases: 5. CDR1 is MDHEN, CDR2 SYDVKM, per germline. The CDR3 loop reads CASSLAGVDEQFF. CDR3 DNA sequence: TGTGCCAGCTCACTAGCGGGAGTAGATGAGCAGTTCTTC.

This clonotype showed up just a few times. This chain connects TRBV24-1 to TRBJ2-2, with 7 nucleotides matching TRBD1. This CDR3 comprises 16 residues. The germline V gene encodes CDR1 KGHDR and CDR2 SFDVKD. The trim removed 0 bases at V and 3 bases at J, leaving 3 bases unmatched. In DNA, the CDR3 is TGTGCCACCAGTGATTTGAGACAGGGAGACACCGGGGAGCTGTTTTTT. Translation gives CATSDLRQGDTGELFF.

This clonotype has only a few counts. This chain connects TRBV2 to TRBJ2-4, with 16 bases matching TRBD2. This CDR3 region has 15 residues. The V and J ends lost 7 bases and 6 bases, in that order; junction bases with no gene match: 3. Germline loops: CDR1 SNHLY, CDR2 FYNNEI. Written as DNA, the CDR3 is TGTGCCAGCAAGGGGACTAGCGGGGGGGGAAACATTCAGTACTTC. The encoded protein is CASKGTSGGGNIQYF.

The gene calls are TRBV7-2 and TRBJ2-5, with 9 bases that match TRBD2. There are 14 residues in the CDR3. Germline trimming cut 11 bases from V and 5 bases from J; bases unmatched to any gene: 12. Germline values: CDR1 SGHTA, CDR2 FQGNSA. CDR3 in amino acids: CACSGGGAAETQYF. In nucleotides, the CDR3 is TGTGCCTGTTCTGGCGGGGGGGCCGCGGAGACCCAGTACTTC.

The gene calls are TRBV29-1 and TRBJ2-1; 8 positions agree with TRBD2. This CDR3 contains 15 residues. Germline CDR1 SQVTM, CDR2 ANQGSEA. The J segment lost 2 bases and the V segment lost 2 bases, leaving 5 bases of the junction unmatched. In DNA, the CDR3 is TGCAGCGTTGAAAAGTCCGGGGGGGCCTACAATGAGCAGTTCTTC. This sequence encodes CSVEKSGGAYNEQFF.

CDR3 region: CASSQEPGVLAYEQYF. CDR3 sequence (DNA): TGCGCCAGCAGCCAAGAGCCAGGGGTTCTCGCCTACGAGCAGTACTTC. The chain links TRBV4-1 to TRBJ2-7; TRBD1 is a possible D gene (6 bases). The germline V gene encodes CDR1 MGHRA and CDR2 YSYEKL. The CDR3 contains 16 residues. Trimming took 0 bases from V and 2 from J, leaving 14 bases between them.

A few counts support this clonotype. V usage is TRBV6-1 and J usage is TRBJ2-5; tentative D call: TRBD2 (5 bases). Germline CDR1 and CDR2: MNHNS and SASEGT. V was cut by 1 base and J by 4 bases, with 16 bases left in between. CDR3 size: 16 residues. CDR3 residues: CASSEGGKGWGETQYF. The CDR3 nucleotides read TGTGCCAGCAGTGAAGGAGGGAAGGGATGGGGAGAGACCCAGTACTTC.

This clonotype was found a few times. The chain couples TRBV24-1 to TRBJ2-3; maybe TRBD2 (5 bases). V gave up 1 base and J gave up 0 bases, with 16 bases separating them. The V gene's germline CDR1 is KGHDR and CDR2 SFDVKD. This CDR3 has 18 amino acids. CDR3 protein: CATSDFRGTLVSTDTQYF. CDR3 coding DNA: TGTGCCACCAGTGATTTCCGGGGAACCCTAGTGAGCACAGATACGCAGTATTTT.

As concerns this clonotype: The junction departs from the called germline gene at one end, perhaps through a read error. The rearrangement uses TRBV12-3 or TRBV12-4 and TRBJ1-1; no clear D gene. The CDR3 totals 14 residues. In DNA, the CDR3 is TGTGCCAGCAGATTAGGACTGCTGAACACTGAAGCTTTCTTT. It is translated as CASRLGLLNTEAFF.

This clonotype came up a few times. This sequence joins TRBV2 and TRBJ1-6, with 7 positions matching TRBD1. Germline CDR1 SNHLY, CDR2 FYNNEI. The V and J ends lost 7 bases and 6 bases, in that order; junction bases with no gene match: 9. CDR3 size: 15 residues. CDR3: CASIPPAGGNSPLHF. CDR3 coding DNA: TGTGCCAGCATCCCACCGGCAGGGGGTAATTCACCCCTCCACTTT.

This clonotype turned up a few times. CDR3 sequence reads: CASSTHIGVGNTIYF. CDR3 bases: TGTGCCAGCAGTACCCATATAGGGGTTGGAAACACCATATATTTT. This chain joins TRBV6-5 and TRBJ1-3; TRBD1 is a possible D gene (5 bases). The V end was cut by 5 bases, the J end by 3 bases, with 14 bases between. CDR3 length equals 15 residues. Germline-derived CDR1 and CDR2 are MNHEY and SVGAGI.